The 3 T cell receptor beta chains below all came from one sample that was sequenced in a study of T cells in localized non-small cell lung cancer. The data were produced by immunoSEQ multiplex PCR, yet TCRdb's version contains in-frame clones alone and is incomplete. Among some 2,200 clones listed, 20% to 30% were seen once. Sequencing was performed on lung tumor tissue, taken before any cancer treatment. Receptor source: a man aged 40-75 years with stage II lung adenocarcinoma.

In its sample, this clone was seen once. The V and J genes are TRBV25-1 and TRBJ2-4; 7 nucleotides align to TRBD2. Germline CDR1 reads MGHDK; CDR2 reads SYGVNS. The CDR3 extends over 17 amino acids. Trimming at V came to 2 bases and at J to 3 bases, leaving 10 bases not matched to a gene. CDR3 nucleotides: TGTGCCAGCAGTGAAGGAGGCGGGGCGGGGGACAAAAACATTCAGTACTTC. It encodes CASSEGGGAGDKNIQYF.

There are a few counts of this clone. CDR3 residues: CASSLLSGSGEQFF. CDR3 in DNA: TGTGCCAGCAGTCTACTATCTGGGAGTGGTGAGCAGTTCTTC. The chain carries TRBV6-8 and TRBJ2-1, with TRBD2 as a possible D gene (5 bases). CDR1 and CDR2 (germline): MNHGY, SAAAGT. The CDR3 totals 14 residues. The V end lost 5 bases, the J end lost 9 bases, and 17 bases lay between the germline ends.

This clone was seen only a few times. V usage is TRBV11-3 and J usage is TRBJ2-5; TRBD2 matches at 9 bases. V shed 3 bases, J shed 1 base, and the junction held 3 bases outside the gene matches. This CDR3 is 15 amino acids long. Per germline, CDR1 SGHNT and CDR2 YENEEA. The CDR3: CASSFGGRVQETQYF. CDR3 coding DNA: TGTGCCAGCAGCTTTGGCGGGAGGGTCCAAGAGACCCAGTACTTC. The whole variable domain, filled in from reference TRBV11-3 and TRBJ2-5, reads EAGVVQSPRYKIIEKKQPVAFWCNPISGHNTLYWYLQNLGQGPELLIRYENEEAVDDSQLPKDRFSAERLKGVDSTLKIQPAELGDSAVYLCASSFGGRVQETQYFGPGTRLLVL.